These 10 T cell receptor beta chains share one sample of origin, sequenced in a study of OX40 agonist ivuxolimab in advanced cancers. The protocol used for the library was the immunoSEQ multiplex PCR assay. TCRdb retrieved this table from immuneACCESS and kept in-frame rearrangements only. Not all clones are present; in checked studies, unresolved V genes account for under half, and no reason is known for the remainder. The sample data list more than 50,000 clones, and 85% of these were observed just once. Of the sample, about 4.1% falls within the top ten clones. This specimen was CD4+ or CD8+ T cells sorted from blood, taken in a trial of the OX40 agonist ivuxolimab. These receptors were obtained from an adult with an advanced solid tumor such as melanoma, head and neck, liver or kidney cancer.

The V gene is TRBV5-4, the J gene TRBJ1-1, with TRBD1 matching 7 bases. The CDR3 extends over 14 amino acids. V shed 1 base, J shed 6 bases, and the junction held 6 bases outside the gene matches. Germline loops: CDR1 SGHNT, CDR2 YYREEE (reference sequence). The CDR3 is CASSLRDRVPEAFF. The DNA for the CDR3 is TGTGCCAGCAGCTTGCGAGACAGGGTGCCTGAAGCTTTCTTT.

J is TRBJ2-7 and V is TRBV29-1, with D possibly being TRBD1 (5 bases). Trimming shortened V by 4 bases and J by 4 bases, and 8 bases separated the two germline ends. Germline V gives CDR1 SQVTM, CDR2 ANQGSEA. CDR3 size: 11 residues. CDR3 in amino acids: CSVGDSYEQYF. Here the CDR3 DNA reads TGCAGCGTTGGTGACAGTTACGAGCAGTACTTC.

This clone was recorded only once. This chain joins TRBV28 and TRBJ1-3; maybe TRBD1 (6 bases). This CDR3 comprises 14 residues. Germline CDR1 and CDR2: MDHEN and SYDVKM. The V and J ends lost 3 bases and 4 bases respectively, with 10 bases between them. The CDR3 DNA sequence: TGTGCCAGCAGTTTGCAGGGGACGGGAAACACCATATATTTT. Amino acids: CASSLQGTGNTIYF.

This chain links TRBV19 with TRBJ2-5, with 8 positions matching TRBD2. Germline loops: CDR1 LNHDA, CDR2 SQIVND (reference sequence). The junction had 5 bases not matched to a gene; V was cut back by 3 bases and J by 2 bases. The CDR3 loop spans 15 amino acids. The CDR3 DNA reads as TGTGCCAGTAGTATGTCGACTAGCGCACAAGAGACCCAGTACTTC. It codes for CASSMSTSAQETQYF.

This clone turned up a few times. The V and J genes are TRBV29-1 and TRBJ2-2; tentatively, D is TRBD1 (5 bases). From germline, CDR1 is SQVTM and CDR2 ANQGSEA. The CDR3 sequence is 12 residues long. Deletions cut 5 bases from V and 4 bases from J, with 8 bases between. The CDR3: CSVQGVTGELFF. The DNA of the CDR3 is TGCAGCGTTCAGGGCGTCACCGGGGAGCTGTTTTTT.

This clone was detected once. DNA of the CDR3: TGTGCCAGCAGCTTGGCCGCAGGGGGGAATTCACCCCTCCACTTT. Protein product: CASSLAAGGNSPLHF. The chain has TRBV5-4 and TRBJ1-6, with TRBD1 identical over 7 bases. The germline V gene encodes CDR1 SGHNT and CDR2 YYREEE (reference sequence). The CDR3 runs 15 residues. J lost 7 bases, V lost 0 bases, and 4 bases had no gene match.

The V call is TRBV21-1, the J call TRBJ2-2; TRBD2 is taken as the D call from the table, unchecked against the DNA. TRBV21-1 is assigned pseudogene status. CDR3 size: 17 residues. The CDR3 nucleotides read TGTGCCAGCAGCAAAGTAGCGGGAGAGTGGGACACCGGGGAGCTGTTTTTT. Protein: CASSKVAGEWDTGELFF.

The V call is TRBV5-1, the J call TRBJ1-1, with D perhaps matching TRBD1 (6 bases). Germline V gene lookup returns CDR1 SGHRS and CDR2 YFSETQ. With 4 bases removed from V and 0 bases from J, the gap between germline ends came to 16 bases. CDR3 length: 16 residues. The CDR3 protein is CASSTIPGHLNTEAFF. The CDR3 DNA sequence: TGCGCCAGCAGCACAATCCCGGGACACCTGAACACTGAAGCTTTCTTT.

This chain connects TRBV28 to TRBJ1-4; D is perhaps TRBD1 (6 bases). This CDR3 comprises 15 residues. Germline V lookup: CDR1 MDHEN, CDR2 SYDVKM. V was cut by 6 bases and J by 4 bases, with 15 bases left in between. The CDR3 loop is CASRNTGPRNEKLFF. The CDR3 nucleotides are TGTGCCAGCAGAAACACAGGGCCCCGTAATGAAAAACTGTTTTTT.

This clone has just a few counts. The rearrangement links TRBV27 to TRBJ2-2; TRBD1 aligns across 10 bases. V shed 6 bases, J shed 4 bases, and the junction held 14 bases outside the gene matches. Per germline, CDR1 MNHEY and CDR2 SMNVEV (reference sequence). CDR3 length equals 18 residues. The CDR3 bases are TGTGCCAGCAGCAGAGCGACAGGGGGCATTGGTGGCACCGGGGAGCTGTTTTTT. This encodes CASSRATGGIGGTGELFF.